The TCR beta chain under discussion was sequenced for a study of T cells in localized non-small cell lung cancer. A note on this clone: Its target is unknown.

Study-wide results and limits: Clonality of T cells reached its maximum in uninvolved adjacent lung, surpassing tumor. Longer overall survival accompanied higher blood T cell density. Because only a single region of the tumor was sequenced, heterogeneity remains possible. Adjacent lung was found to contain a median roughly 60 of the top 100 tumor clones.

Germline lookup yields CDR1 SEHNR and CDR2 FQNEAQ (reference sequence). The V gene end was trimmed by 2 bases and the J gene end by 3 bases; junction bases not matched to a gene: 6. The CDR3 is 18 residues long. Data came from immunoSEQ multiplex PCR; TCRdb stores just in-frame clones and leaves some out. The data show about 64,000 clones, approximately 80% seen once. This sequence originates from a man aged 40-75 years with stage II lung adenocarcinoma. The J gene is TRBJ2-6, the V gene TRBV7-9; 11 bases agree with TRBD2. Sequenced here: PBMCs, sampled before any cancer treatment. The CDR3 loop is CASSLRLLAGVGANVLTF. The CDR3 DNA is TGTGCCAGCAGCTTAAGGCTACTAGCGGGAGTTGGGGCCAACGTCCTGACTTTC.